These 29 T cell receptor beta chains originate from one sample sequenced in a study of cytomegalovirus exposure and HLA in healthy donors. The protocol was immunoSEQ multiplex PCR, while the TCRdb copy is restricted to in-frame clones and leaves out a portion. The sample has fewer than 200,000 clones, about nine tenths seen once. The sample consisted of PBMCs. These receptors originate from a man between 18 and 29 years old in good health and CMV-seropositive.

This chain uses TRBV4-3 with TRBJ1-2; no clear D. Deletions cut 1 base from V and 5 bases from J, with 8 bases between. CDR1 and CDR2 from the germline V gene are LGHNA and YSLEER. The CDR3 has 13 amino acids. Here the CDR3 reads CASSQGSEYGYTF. CDR3 DNA sequence: TGCGCCAGCAGCCAAGGCTCGGAGTATGGCTACACCTTC.

V gene TRBV25-1 combines with J gene TRBJ1-4; unclear D gene. CDR1 and CDR2 from the germline V gene are MGHDK and SYGVNS. CDR3 length equals 14 residues. V was trimmed by 2 bases and J by 7 bases, leaving 11 bases between them. The CDR3 region is CASSEMGGREKLFF. The CDR3 nucleotides read TGTGCCAGCAGTGAAATGGGAGGGCGTGAAAAACTGTTTTTT.

The chain recombines TRBV16 with TRBJ2-7; D is possibly TRBD2 (5 bases). CDR3 length: 14 residues. Germline V gene sequence: CDR1 KGHSY, CDR2 FQNENV. Trimming pared 3 bases from V and 0 bases from J, leaving 9 bases between. The CDR3 DNA is TGTGCCAGCAGCCACGAAGGGAGCTCCTACGAGCAGTACTTC. It encodes CASSHEGSSYEQYF.

The chain couples TRBV29-1 to TRBJ2-5, with 11 bases aligning to TRBD1. Germline CDR1 reads SQVTM; CDR2 reads ANQGSEA. Trimming at V came to 6 bases and at J to 5 bases, leaving 2 bases not matched to a gene. CDR3 size: 12 residues. In DNA form, the CDR3 reads TGCAGCGTGGACAGGGGGCTCGAGACCCAGTACTTC. Translating gives CSVDRGLETQYF. Variable domain in full (rest from reference TRBV29-1 and TRBJ2-5): SAVISQKPSRDICQRGTSLTIQCQVDSQVTMMFWYRQQPGQSLTLIATANQGSEATYESGFVIDKFPISRPNLTFSTLTVSNMSPEDSSIYLCSVDRGLETQYFGPGTRLLVL.

V and J are TRBV19 and TRBJ2-1, with TRBD2 matching 9 bases. The CDR3 is 14 amino acids. V lost 7 bases, J lost 4 bases, and 5 bases stayed unmatched. The germline V gene has CDR1 LNHDA and CDR2 SQIVND (reference sequence). The DNA of the CDR3 is TGTGCCAGTACCGTCAGCGGGGGGTACAATGAGCAGTTCTTC. It encodes CASTVSGGYNEQFF.

This CDR3 is CASSLDTTGVLWQFF. The CDR3 nucleotides read TGCGCCAGCAGCTTGGATACGACAGGGGTTCTGTGGCAGTTCTTC. V is TRBV5-1 and J is TRBJ2-1; the match to TRBD1 covers 8 bases. The germline V gene encodes CDR1 SGHRS and CDR2 YFSETQ. The CDR3 consists of 15 residues. J lost 12 bases, V lost 0 bases, and 11 bases had no gene match.

The chain couples TRBV5-1 to TRBJ2-1; TRBD2 aligns across 12 bases. Germline CDR1 and CDR2: SGHRS and YFSETQ. The CDR3 is 18 residues long. The junction had 11 bases not matched to a gene; V was cut back by 1 base and J by 6 bases. CDR3 coding DNA: TGCGCCAGCAGCTTGTGGACTAGCGGGATCGTGGAGGGCAATGAGCAGTTCTTC. Protein: CASSLWTSGIVEGNEQFF.

The J gene is TRBJ2-5, the V gene TRBV10-3; TRBD1 aligns across 8 bases. This CDR3 comprises 15 residues. The V segment lost 6 bases and the J segment 2 bases; nucleotides outside the gene matches: 8. The germline gives CDR1 ENHRY, CDR2 SYGVKD. CDR3 nucleotide sequence: TGTGCCATCAGCGGACAGGGCTTAGGGCAAGAGACCCAGTACTTC. This gives the protein CAISGQGLGQETQYF.

The chain links TRBV5-1 to TRBJ2-1; D not resolved. In germline, CDR1 is SGHRS, CDR2 YFSETQ. This CDR3 comprises 12 residues. V dropped 0 bases and J dropped 8 bases, with 6 bases sitting between them. The CDR3 protein is CASSLGHDEQFF. DNA for the CDR3: TGCGCCAGCAGCTTGGGACATGATGAGCAGTTCTTC.

The V and J genes are TRBV7-2 and TRBJ1-4; D uncertain. This CDR3 is 14 amino acids long. Between the trimmed V and J ends, which lost 0 bases and 2 bases, there was a span of 4 bases. CDR1 is SGHTA, CDR2 FQGNSA, per germline. CDR3 in amino acids: CASSLASTNEKLFF. The CDR3 coding sequence is TGTGCCAGCAGCTTAGCTAGCACTAATGAAAAACTGTTTTTT.

The table lists this clone with a count of one. The chain links TRBV19 to TRBJ1-5, with unresolved D. Germline-derived CDR1 and CDR2 are LNHDA and SQIVND (reference sequence). V gave up 7 bases and J gave up 5 bases, with 15 bases separating them. CDR3 size: 14 residues. The CDR3 DNA reads as TGTGCCAGTAAGGAGACCCGTGTCGATCAGCCCCAGCATTTT. Protein: CASKETRVDQPQHF.

As concerns this clone: The identical CDR3 is also encoded by other nucleotide sequences in the sample. This chain uses TRBV7-2 with TRBJ2-3; D perhaps matches TRBD2 (7 bases). V dropped 1 base and J dropped 5 bases, with 13 bases sitting between them. Germline values: CDR1 SGHTA, CDR2 FQGNSA. The CDR3 loop spans 15 amino acids. CDR3 DNA: TGTGCCAGCAGCTTAGTCGCGGGGGCTGGAGATACGCAGTATTTT. Residues: CASSLVAGAGDTQYF.

The chain carries TRBV9 and TRBJ1-1; a possible D gene is TRBD1 (5 bases). The CDR3 extends over 16 amino acids. Germline-derived CDR1 and CDR2 are SGDLS and YYNGEE. V was pared by 3 bases and J by 10 bases, with 25 bases between. The CDR3 here is CASSAQVGPEVGGAFF. The CDR3 nucleotides are TGTGCCAGCAGCGCCCAGGTTGGGCCCGAAGTGGGGGGAGCTTTCTTT. The full variable domain, completed using reference TRBV9 and TRBJ1-1, is DSGVTQTPKHLITATGQRVTLRCSPRSGDLSVYWYQQSLDQGLQFLIQYYNGEERAKGNILERFSAQQFPDLHSELNLSSLELGDSALYFCASSAQVGPEVGGAFFGQGTRLTVV.

The rearrangement uses TRBV5-4 and TRBJ1-5, with D tentatively TRBD1 (5 bases). The CDR3 is 14 residues long. Germline lookup yields CDR1 SGHNT and CDR2 YYREEE (reference sequence). Trimming took off 0 bases at V and 4 bases at J, with 8 bases between the two ends. The CDR3 sequence: CASSLDGGNQPQHF. DNA of the CDR3: TGTGCCAGCAGCTTGGACGGGGGGAATCAGCCCCAGCATTTT.

The chain employs TRBV5-6 and TRBJ2-1; 9 bases are shared with TRBD2. This CDR3 region has 14 residues. CDR1 and CDR2 (germline): SGHDT, YYEEEE. The J segment lost 11 bases and the V segment lost 3 bases, leaving 9 bases of the junction unmatched. The CDR3 DNA is TGTGCCAGCAGCTCTGGGACTAGCCACATCCAGCAGTTCTTC. Encoded protein: CASSSGTSHIQQFF.

This chain links TRBV30 with TRBJ2-2, with D possibly being TRBD2 (6 bases). Germline CDR1 and CDR2: GTSNPN and SVGIG (reference sequence). The germline V and J ends were trimmed by 0 bases and 6 bases, with 14 bases remaining between them. This CDR3 is 15 amino acids long. The DNA for the CDR3 is TGTGCCTGGAGTGTTGGAGGGGTCCCCCCCGGGGAGCTGTTTTTT. Residues: CAWSVGGVPPGELFF.

This clone was observed a handful of times. The rearrangement joins TRBV5-5 to TRBJ1-3; D unresolved. This CDR3 has 15 amino acids. Germline CDR1 SGHKS, CDR2 YYEKEE (reference sequence). V was trimmed by 0 bases and J by 0 bases, leaving 7 bases between them. The DNA of the CDR3 is TGTGCCAGCAGCTTGGGAGAGAGCTCTGGAAACACCATATATTTT. Translation: CASSLGESSGNTIYF.

The chain's CDR3 is CARTRDRDTDTQYF. CDR3 nucleotides: TGTGCCAGGACCCGGGACAGAGACACAGATACGCAGTATTTT. The chain carries TRBV2 and TRBJ2-3, with 7 bases lining up with TRBD1. J was trimmed by 2 bases and V by 9 bases; bases with no gene match: 8. CDR3 length equals 14 residues. Germline V gene data show CDR1 as SNHLY and CDR2 as FYNNEI.

The gene calls are TRBV28 and TRBJ2-3; D is perhaps TRBD2 (5 bases). V was cut by 5 bases and J by 3 bases, with 9 bases left in between. Looked up from germline, CDR1 is MDHEN and CDR2 is SYDVKM. CDR3 length equals 13 residues. CDR3 in DNA: TGTGCCAGCAGTGAGGGTAGAACAGATACGCAGTATTTT. Its translation: CASSEGRTDTQYF.

V gene TRBV2 combines with J gene TRBJ1-4; D is possibly TRBD1 (5 bases). The CDR3 totals 14 residues. CDR1 and CDR2 from the germline V gene are SNHLY and FYNNEI. V gave up 5 bases and J gave up 7 bases, with 14 bases separating them. The CDR3 loop reads CASSQGISGEKLFF. The CDR3 bases are TGTGCCAGCAGTCAGGGAATTTCAGGTGAAAAACTGTTTTTT. The complete variable domain, with remaining parts taken from reference TRBV2 and TRBJ1-4, reads EPEVTQTPSHQVTQMGQEVILRCVPISNHLYFYWYRQILGQKVEFLVSFYNNEISEKSEIFDDQFSVERPDGSNFTLKIRSTKLEDSAMYFCASSQGISGEKLFFGSGTQLSVL.

This chain connects TRBV9 to TRBJ2-5; 7 bases match TRBD1. In germline, CDR1 is SGDLS, CDR2 YYNGEE. The J segment lost 5 bases and the V segment lost 0 bases, leaving 7 bases of the junction unmatched. CDR3 length: 15 residues. The CDR3 loop is CASSVEQGVMETQYF. The CDR3 region has the DNA TGTGCCAGCAGCGTAGAGCAGGGGGTAATGGAGACCCAGTACTTC. The entire variable domain, with the rest obtained from reference TRBV9 and TRBJ2-5, is as follows: DSGVTQTPKHLITATGQRVTLRCSPRSGDLSVYWYQQSLDQGLQFLIQYYNGEERAKGNILERFSAQQFPDLHSELNLSSLELGDSALYFCASSVEQGVMETQYFGPGTRLLVL.

This chain joins TRBV1 and TRBJ2-1; the table's D gene call, TRBD2, was not cross checked with the DNA. TRBV1 is termed a pseudogene. The CDR3 is 16 residues long. The DNA for the CDR3 is TGCACCAGCAGCCAAGATCAACGGACTGGATACAATGAGCAGTTCTTC. This codes for CTSSQDQRTGYNEQFF.

This chain joins TRBV4-3 and TRBJ1-2; 7 nucleotides agree with TRBD1. Trimming removed 5 bases from V and 8 bases from J; junction bases left unmatched: 14. CDR3 length: 15 amino acids. Germline CDR1 is LGHNA and CDR2 is YSLEER. This CDR3 is CASSSPNPTGEGYTF. CDR3 nucleotide sequence: TGCGCCAGCAGCAGCCCAAACCCTACAGGGGAGGGCTACACCTTC.

CDR3 sequence: CASSNDRDRGYTF. CDR3 sequence (DNA): TGTGCCAGCAGCAACGACAGGGATCGTGGCTACACCTTC. The rearrangement links TRBV6-6 to TRBJ1-2; 7 bases match TRBD1. V dropped 6 bases and J dropped 7; count of bases not matched to a gene: 8. The CDR3 is made up of 13 amino acids. Per germline, CDR1 MNHNY and CDR2 SVGAGI (reference sequence).

The rearrangement joins TRBV5-1 to TRBJ1-1; TRBD1 aligns across 7 bases. The CDR3 contains 15 residues. CDR1 and CDR2 (germline): SGHRS, YFSETQ. The V gene end was trimmed by 3 bases and the J gene end by 1 base; junction bases not matched to a gene: 6. The CDR3 region has the DNA TGCGCCAGCAGCTCAGCCAGGGGGGCGAACACTGAAGCTTTCTTT. As protein: CASSSARGANTEAFF.

The chain joins TRBV30 to TRBJ1-1, with D uncertain. Germline V lookup: CDR1 GTSNPN, CDR2 SVGIG (reference sequence). This CDR3 has 13 amino acids. V was pared by 1 base and J by 1 base, with 7 bases between. CDR3 region: CAWSAGSNTEAFF. In DNA, the CDR3 is TGTGCCTGGAGTGCGGGGTCGAACACTGAAGCTTTCTTT.

CDR3 protein: CASSSPGSGKLFF. The CDR3 coding sequence is TGTGCCAGCAGTTCCCCGGGATCGGGAAAACTGTTTTTT. This sequence joins TRBV6-6 and TRBJ1-4; no definite D call. The germline V gene has CDR1 MNHNY and CDR2 SVGAGI (reference sequence). The CDR3 spans 13 residues. Trimming took 4 bases from V and 10 from J, leaving 13 bases between them.

Concerning this clone: Different DNA sequences within this sample yield the same CDR3. J is TRBJ1-3 and V is TRBV30; D not certain. CDR1 and CDR2 (germline): GTSNPN, SVGIG (reference sequence). V was pared by 0 bases and J by 5 bases, with 8 bases between. The CDR3 totals 13 residues. The CDR3 sequence is CAWSVNGRNTIYF. CDR3 coding DNA: TGTGCCTGGAGTGTAAACGGGAGAAACACCATATATTTT.

The chain joins TRBV6-5 to TRBJ1-2, with 10 bases aligning to TRBD1. V gave up 6 bases and J gave up 1 base; unmatched junction bases: 5. The CDR3 consists of 15 residues. Germline V lookup: CDR1 MNHEY, CDR2 SVGAGI. The CDR3 sequence is CASSRQGALNYGYTF. Written as DNA, the CDR3 is TGTGCCAGCAGCCGACAGGGGGCTCTTAACTATGGCTACACCTTC.